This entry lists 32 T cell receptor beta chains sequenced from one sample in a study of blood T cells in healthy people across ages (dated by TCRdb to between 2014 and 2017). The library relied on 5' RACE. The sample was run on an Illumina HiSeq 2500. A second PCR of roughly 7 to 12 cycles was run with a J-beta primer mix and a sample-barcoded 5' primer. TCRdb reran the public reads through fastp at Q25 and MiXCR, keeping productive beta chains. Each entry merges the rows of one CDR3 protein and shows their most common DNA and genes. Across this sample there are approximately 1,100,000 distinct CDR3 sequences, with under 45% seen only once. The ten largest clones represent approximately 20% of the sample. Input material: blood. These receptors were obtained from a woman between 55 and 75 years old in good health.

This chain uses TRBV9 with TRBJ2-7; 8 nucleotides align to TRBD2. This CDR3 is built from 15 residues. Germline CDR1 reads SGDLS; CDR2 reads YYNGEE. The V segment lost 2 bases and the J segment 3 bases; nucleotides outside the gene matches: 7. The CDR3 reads CASSVGLASNYEQYF. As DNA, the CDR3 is TGTGCCAGCAGCGTTGGACTAGCTTCCAACTACGAGCAGTACTTC.

The chain's CDR3 is CASSPTSGTGILNYGYTF. CDR3 nucleotide sequence: TGTGCCAGCAGCCCCACCTCCGGGACAGGGATCTTAAACTATGGCTACACCTTC. The chain links TRBV7-2 to TRBJ1-2; TRBD1 agrees at 9 bases. Germline V CDR1 and CDR2: SGHTA, FQGNSA. The J segment lost 2 bases and the V segment lost 5 bases, leaving 15 bases of the junction unmatched. The CDR3 covers 18 residues.

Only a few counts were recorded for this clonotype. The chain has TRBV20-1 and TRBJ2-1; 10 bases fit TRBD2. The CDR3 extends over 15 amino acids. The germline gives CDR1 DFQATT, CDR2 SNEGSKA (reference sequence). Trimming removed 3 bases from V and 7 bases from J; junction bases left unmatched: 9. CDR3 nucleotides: TGCAGTGCTAGTGAAGCGGGAGGGAGAACTAATGAGCAGTTCTTC. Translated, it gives CSASEAGGRTNEQFF.

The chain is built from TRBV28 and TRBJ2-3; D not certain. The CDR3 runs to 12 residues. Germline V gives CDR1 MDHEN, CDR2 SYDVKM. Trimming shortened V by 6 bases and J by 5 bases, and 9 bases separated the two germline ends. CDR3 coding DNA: TGTGCCAGCAGGGAACGACAAGATACGCAGTATTTT. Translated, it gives CASRERQDTQYF.

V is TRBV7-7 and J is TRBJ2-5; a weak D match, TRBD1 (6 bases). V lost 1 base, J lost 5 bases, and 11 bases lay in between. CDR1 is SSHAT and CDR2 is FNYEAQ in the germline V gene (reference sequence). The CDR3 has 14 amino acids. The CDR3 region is CASSLETGFETQYF. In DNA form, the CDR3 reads TGTGCCAGCAGCTTAGAGACAGGTTTTGAGACCCAGTACTTC.

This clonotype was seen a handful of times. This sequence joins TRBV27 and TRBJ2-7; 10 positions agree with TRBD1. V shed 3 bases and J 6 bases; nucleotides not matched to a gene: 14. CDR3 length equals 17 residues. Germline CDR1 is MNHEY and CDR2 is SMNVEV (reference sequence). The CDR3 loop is CASSLSTGGAGGSEQYF. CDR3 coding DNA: TGTGCCAGCAGTTTGTCGACAGGGGGCGCCGGGGGCTCCGAGCAGTACTTC.

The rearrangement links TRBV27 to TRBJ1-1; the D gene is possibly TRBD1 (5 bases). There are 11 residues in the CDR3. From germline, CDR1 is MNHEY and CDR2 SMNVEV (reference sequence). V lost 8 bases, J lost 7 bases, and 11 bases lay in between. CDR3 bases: TGTGCCAGCGGTAGGGGTGGTGAAGCTTTCTTT. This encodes CASGRGGEAFF.

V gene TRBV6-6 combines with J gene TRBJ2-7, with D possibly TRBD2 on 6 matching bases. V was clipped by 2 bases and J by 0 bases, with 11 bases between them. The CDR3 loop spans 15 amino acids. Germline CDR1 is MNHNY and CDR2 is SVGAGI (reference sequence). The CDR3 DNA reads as TGTGCCAGCAGTTACGGCGGGACGACCTCCTACGAGCAGTACTTC. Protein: CASSYGGTTSYEQYF.

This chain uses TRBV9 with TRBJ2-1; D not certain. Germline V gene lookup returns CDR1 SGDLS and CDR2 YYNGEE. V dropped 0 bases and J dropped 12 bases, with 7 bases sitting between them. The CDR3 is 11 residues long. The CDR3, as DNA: TGTGCCAGCAGCGTAGGAAGCACGCAGTTCTTC. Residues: CASSVGSTQFF.

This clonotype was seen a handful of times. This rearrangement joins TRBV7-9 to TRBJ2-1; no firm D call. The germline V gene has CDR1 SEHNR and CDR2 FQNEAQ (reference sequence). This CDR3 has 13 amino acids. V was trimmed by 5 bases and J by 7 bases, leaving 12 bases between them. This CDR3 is CASSRLPSNEQFF. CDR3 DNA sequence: TGTGCCAGCAGCCGTCTTCCCAGTAATGAGCAGTTCTTC.

The CDR3 DNA follows: TGTGCCAGCAGCCTGACCAGGACAGCTCTCTCCTACGAGCAGTACTTC. Translated, it gives CASSLTRTALSYEQYF. The genes are TRBV27 and TRBJ2-7, with D possibly being TRBD1 (6 bases). Germline V CDR1 and CDR2: MNHEY, SMNVEV (reference sequence). Trimming stripped 6 bases from V and 0 bases from J, with 18 bases between. The CDR3 covers 16 residues.

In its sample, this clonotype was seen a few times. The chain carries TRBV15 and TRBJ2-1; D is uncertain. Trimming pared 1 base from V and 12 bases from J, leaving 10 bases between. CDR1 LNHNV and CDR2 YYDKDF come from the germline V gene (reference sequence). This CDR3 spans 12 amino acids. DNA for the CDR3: TGTGCCACCAGCAGAGCTGGATTAGCGCAGTTCTTC. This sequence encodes CATSRAGLAQFF.

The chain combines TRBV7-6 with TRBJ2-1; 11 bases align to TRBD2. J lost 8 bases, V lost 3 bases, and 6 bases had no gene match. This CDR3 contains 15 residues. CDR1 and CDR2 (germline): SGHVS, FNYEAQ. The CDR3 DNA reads TGTGCCAGCAGCTTTAGCGGGAGGGCCGCTCATGAGCAGTTCTTC. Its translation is CASSFSGRAAHEQFF.

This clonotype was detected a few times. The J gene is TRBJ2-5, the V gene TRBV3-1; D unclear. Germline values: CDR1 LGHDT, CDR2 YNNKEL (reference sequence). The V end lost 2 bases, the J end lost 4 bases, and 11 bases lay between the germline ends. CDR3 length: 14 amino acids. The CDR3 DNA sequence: TGTGCCAGCAGCCAACCTGGGTTTAGAGAGACCCAGTACTTC. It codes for CASSQPGFRETQYF.

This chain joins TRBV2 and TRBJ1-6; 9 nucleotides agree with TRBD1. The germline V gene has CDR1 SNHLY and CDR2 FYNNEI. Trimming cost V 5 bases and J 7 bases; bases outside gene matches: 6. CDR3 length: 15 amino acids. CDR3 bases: TGTGCCAGCAGTAAGGGACAGGGAAAAAATTCACCCCTCCACTTT. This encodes CASSKGQGKNSPLHF.

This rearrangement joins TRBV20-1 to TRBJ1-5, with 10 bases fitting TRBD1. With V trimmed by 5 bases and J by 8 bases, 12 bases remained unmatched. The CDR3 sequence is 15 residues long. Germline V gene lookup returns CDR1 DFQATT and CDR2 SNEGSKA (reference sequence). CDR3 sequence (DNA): TGCAGTGCTGAGGACAGGGGGGCAATCAGTGAGCCCCAGCATTTT. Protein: CSAEDRGAISEPQHF.

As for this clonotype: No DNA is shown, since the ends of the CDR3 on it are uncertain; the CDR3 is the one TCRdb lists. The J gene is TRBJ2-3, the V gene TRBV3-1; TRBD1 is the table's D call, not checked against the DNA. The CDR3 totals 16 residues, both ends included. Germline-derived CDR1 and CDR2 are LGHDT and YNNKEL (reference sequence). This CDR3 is CASSHLGTGSTDTQYF.

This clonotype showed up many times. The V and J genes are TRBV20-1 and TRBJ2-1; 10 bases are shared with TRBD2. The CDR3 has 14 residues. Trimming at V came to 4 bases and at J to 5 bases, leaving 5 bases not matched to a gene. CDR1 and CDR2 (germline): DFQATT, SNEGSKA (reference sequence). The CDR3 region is CSAKSGRGDNEQFF. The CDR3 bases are TGCAGTGCTAAAAGCGGGAGGGGGGACAATGAGCAGTTCTTC.

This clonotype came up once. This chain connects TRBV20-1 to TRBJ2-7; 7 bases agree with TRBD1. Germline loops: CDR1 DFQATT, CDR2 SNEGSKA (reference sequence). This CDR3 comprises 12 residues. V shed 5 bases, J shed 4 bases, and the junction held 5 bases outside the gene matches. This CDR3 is CSASTGWYEQYF. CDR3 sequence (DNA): TGCAGTGCTTCGACAGGGTGGTACGAGCAGTACTTC.

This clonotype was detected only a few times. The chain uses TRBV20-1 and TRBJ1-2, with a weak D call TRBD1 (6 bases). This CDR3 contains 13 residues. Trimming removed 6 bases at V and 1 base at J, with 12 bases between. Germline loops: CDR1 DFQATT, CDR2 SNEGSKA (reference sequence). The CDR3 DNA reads TGCAGTGCCCTGGGACATTTTAACTATGGCTACACCTTC. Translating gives CSALGHFNYGYTF.

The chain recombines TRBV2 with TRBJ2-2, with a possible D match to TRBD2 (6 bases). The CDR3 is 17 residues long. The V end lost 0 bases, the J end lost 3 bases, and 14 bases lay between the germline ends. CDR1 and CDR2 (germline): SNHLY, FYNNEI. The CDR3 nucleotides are TGTGCCAGCAGTGAAGCCAGGACTATTACTTACACCGGGGAGCTGTTTTTT. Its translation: CASSEARTITYTGELFF.

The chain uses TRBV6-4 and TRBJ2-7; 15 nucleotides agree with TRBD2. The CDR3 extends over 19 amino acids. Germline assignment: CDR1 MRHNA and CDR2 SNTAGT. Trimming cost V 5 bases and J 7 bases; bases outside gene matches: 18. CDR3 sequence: CASSWTSGRAAGPYNEQYF. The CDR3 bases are TGTGCCAGCAGTTGGACTAGCGGGAGGGCCGCGGGGCCCTACAATGAGCAGTACTTC.

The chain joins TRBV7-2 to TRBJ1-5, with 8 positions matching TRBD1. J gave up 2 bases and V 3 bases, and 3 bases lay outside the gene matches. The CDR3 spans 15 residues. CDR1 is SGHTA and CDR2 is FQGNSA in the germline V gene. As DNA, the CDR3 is TGTGCCAGCAGCTTCCAGGGGGCTCGCAATCAGCCCCAGCATTTT. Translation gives CASSFQGARNQPQHF.

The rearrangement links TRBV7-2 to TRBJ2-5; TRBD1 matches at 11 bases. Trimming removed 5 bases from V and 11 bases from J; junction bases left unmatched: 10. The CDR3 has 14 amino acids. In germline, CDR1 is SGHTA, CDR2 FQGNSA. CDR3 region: CASSVPGTGGEQYF. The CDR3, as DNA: TGTGCCAGCAGCGTCCCCGGGACAGGGGGTGAGCAGTACTTC.

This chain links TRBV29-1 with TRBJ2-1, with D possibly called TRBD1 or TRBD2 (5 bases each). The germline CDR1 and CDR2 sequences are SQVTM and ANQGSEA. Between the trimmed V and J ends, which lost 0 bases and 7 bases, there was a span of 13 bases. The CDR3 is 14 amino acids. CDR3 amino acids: CSVEDRWGLNEQFF. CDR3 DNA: TGCAGCGTTGAAGATCGTTGGGGGTTGAATGAGCAGTTCTTC.

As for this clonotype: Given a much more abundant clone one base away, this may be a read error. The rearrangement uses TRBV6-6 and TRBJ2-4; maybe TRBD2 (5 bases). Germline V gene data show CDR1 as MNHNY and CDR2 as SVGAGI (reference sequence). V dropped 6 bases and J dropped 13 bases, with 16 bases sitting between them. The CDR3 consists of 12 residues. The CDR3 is CASSPDYNEQYF. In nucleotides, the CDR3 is TGTGCCAGCAGCCCCGACTACAATGAGCAGTACTTC.

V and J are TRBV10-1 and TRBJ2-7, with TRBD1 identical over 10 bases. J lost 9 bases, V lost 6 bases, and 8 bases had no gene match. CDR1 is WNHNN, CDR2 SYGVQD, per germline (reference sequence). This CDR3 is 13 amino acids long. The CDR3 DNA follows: TGCGCCAGCAGCCGGGACAGGGGAAAAGTGCAGTACTTC. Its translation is CASSRDRGKVQYF.

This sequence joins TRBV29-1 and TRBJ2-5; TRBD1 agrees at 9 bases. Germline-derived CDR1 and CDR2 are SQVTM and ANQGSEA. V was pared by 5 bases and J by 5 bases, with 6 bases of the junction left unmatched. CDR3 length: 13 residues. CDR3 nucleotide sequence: TGCAGCGTTAGGACAGGGGTTATGGAGACCCAGTACTTC. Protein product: CSVRTGVMETQYF.

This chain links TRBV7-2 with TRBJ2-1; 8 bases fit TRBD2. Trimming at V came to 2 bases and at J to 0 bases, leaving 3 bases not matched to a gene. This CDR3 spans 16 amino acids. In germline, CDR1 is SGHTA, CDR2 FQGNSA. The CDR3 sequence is CASSLSGTSSYNEQFF. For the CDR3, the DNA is TGTGCCAGCAGCTTATCTGGGACTAGCTCCTACAATGAGCAGTTCTTC.

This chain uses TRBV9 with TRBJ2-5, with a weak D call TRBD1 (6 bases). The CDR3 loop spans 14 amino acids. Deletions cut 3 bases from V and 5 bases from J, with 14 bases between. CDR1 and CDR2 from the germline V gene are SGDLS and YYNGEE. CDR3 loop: CASSEGQPAETQYF. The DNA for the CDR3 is TGTGCCAGCAGCGAGGGACAACCTGCGGAGACCCAGTACTTC.

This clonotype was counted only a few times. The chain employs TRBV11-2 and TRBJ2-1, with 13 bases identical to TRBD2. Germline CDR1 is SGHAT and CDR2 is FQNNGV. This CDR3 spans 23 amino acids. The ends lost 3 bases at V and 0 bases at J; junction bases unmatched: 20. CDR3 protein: CASSFPTRTSGRSGPSSYNEQFF. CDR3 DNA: TGTGCCAGCAGCTTTCCCACTCGGACTAGCGGGAGATCGGGGCCGAGCTCCTACAATGAGCAGTTCTTC.

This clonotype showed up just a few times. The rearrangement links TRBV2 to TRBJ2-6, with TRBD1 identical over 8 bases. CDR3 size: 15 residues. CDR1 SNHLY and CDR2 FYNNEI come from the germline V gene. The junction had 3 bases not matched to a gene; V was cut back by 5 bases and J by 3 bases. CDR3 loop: CASSQGAVGANVLTF. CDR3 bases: TGTGCCAGCAGTCAGGGGGCAGTTGGGGCCAACGTCCTGACTTTC.